This is a list of T cell receptor beta chains from one sample in a study of blood T cell repertoires in COVID-19. Only in-frame clones appear in the TCRdb table, and some are missing; sequencing was by immunoSEQ multiplex PCR. The top ten hold 9.5% to 12% of the sample, which has 79,000 or so clones, about 88% seen once. What was sequenced was peripheral blood. These receptors came from a man between 60 and 70 years old with COVID-19, enrolled during active disease. Each CDR3 is given with its conserved first and last residue. Each record gives: CDR3 length, D gene, J gene, clone size, V gene, CDR3 protein, CDR3 DNA. The D gene is left open where the match is weak. Only part of the rows carry a size: once, few, many, or a class if the clone is expanded.

>14|TRBD1|TRBJ2-5|NA|TRBV5-1
CASSGTGGQETQYF
TGCGCCAGCAGCGGGACAGGGGGCCAAGAGACCCAGTACTTC
>15|TRBD1|TRBJ1-3|NA|TRBV28
CASSFGGQDGNTIYF
TGTGCCAGCAGTTTTGGAGGACAGGATGGAAACACCATATATTTT
>15|NA|TRBJ2-1|NA|TRBV3-1/TRBV3-2
CASRQGSSSYNEQFF
TGTGCCAGCAGGCAAGGGTCGAGCTCCTACAATGAGCAGTTCTTC
>11|NA|TRBJ1-4|NA|TRBV6-6
CASSPGEKLFF
TGTGCCAGCAGCCCCGGGGAGAAACTGTTTTTT
>11|NA|TRBJ2-5|NA|TRBV6-5
CASGIGETQYF
TGTGCCAGCGGTATCGGGGAGACCCAGTACTTC
>16|TRBD1|TRBJ1-2|NA|TRBV5-6
CASRPQTTGINYGYTF
TGTGCCAGCAGACCTCAGACGACAGGGATTAACTATGGCTACACCTTC
>14|TRBD1|TRBJ2-3|NA|TRBV5-1
CASSTDRGTDTQYF
TGCGCCAGCAGCACAGACAGGGGCACAGATACGCAGTATTTT
>16|NA|TRBJ2-7|NA|TRBV5-4
CASSYGQTGVINEQYF
TGTGCCAGCAGCTACGGACAGACGGGTGTAATCAACGAGCAGTACTTC
>15|TRBD1|TRBJ2-4|NA|TRBV10-2
CASSGMGQGGNIQYF
TGCGCCAGCAGTGGGATGGGACAGGGGGGCAACATTCAGTACTTC
>14|TRBD1|TRBJ1-2|once|TRBV7-9
CASSLQQGARGYTF
TGTGCCAGCAGCTTACAACAGGGGGCGAGGGGCTACACCTTC
>15|TRBD1|TRBJ2-2|NA|TRBV11-1
CASKNRDRETGELFF
TGTGCCAGCAAAAACCGGGACAGAGAGACCGGGGAGCTGTTTTTT
>13|NA|TRBJ1-1|NA|TRBV30
CASSLTLNTEAFF
TGTGCCTCGTCACTGACTCTGAACACTGAAGCTTTCTTT
>13|NA|TRBJ1-6|NA|TRBV28
CATRPGYNSPLHF
TGTGCCACCCGGCCGGGCTATAATTCACCCCTCCACTTT
>14|TRBD1|TRBJ1-3|NA|TRBV30
CAWNRGTAGNTIYF
TGTGCCTGGAACAGAGGGACAGCTGGAAACACCATATATTTT
>15|NA|TRBJ1-1|NA|TRBV24-1
CATSAGQGFVTEAFF
TGTGCCACCAGTGCTGGGCAGGGGTTCGTCACTGAAGCTTTCTTT
>16|NA|TRBJ2-6|once|TRBV27
CASSLFTGGGANVLTF
TGTGCCAGCAGTTTATTTACGGGTGGTGGGGCCAACGTCCTGACTTTC
>15|NA|TRBJ1-1|NA|TRBV2
CASSGFTYSNTEAFF
TGTGCCAGCAGTGGGTTTACCTATTCGAACACTGAAGCTTTCTTT
>15|NA|TRBJ2-5|NA|TRBV2
CASSEEADFRETQYF
TGTGCCAGCAGTGAAGAAGCGGACTTTCGAGAGACCCAGTACTTC
>11|NA|TRBJ2-1|NA|TRBV30
CAWDSYNEQFF
TGTGCCTGGGACAGCTACAATGAGCAGTTCTTC
>14|NA|TRBJ2-5|NA|TRBV6-1
CASSERYLGETQYF
TGTGCCAGCAGTGAAAGGTACCTCGGGGAGACCCAGTACTTC
>15|TRBD2|TRBJ2-1|few|TRBV19
CATGRRELAANEQFF
TGTGCCACCGGCCGCCGAGAACTAGCGGCCAATGAGCAGTTCTTC
>17|TRBD2|TRBJ2-3|NA|TRBV5-1
CASSFVRAGGQTDTQYF
TGCGCCAGCAGCTTTGTGAGGGCGGGGGGGCAAACAGATACGCAGTATTTT
>13|NA|TRBJ1-1|NA|TRBV12-3/TRBV12-4
CASSLIRNTEAFF
TGTGCCAGCAGTTTAATCAGAAACACTGAAGCTTTCTTT
>15|TRBD2|TRBJ2-3|NA|TRBV3-1/TRBV3-2
CASSQNGLVLDTQYF
TGTGCCAGCAGCCAAAATGGACTAGTTTTAGATACGCAGTATTTT
>14|NA|TRBJ1-2|few|TRBV7-2
CASSLDTGSTGYTF
TGTGCCAGCAGCCTAGATACAGGATCAACTGGCTACACCTTC
>16|TRBD1|TRBJ1-2|NA|TRBV2
CASSVDRGHFLDGYTF
TGTGCCAGCAGTGTGGACAGGGGGCATTTTTTAGATGGCTACACCTTC
>12|NA|TRBJ1-6|NA|TRBV12-3/TRBV12-4
CASSFGNSPLHF
TGTGCCAGCAGTTTCGGGAATTCACCCCTCCACTTT
>14|TRBD1|TRBJ2-2|NA|TRBV2
CASRGTVNTGELFF
TGTGCCAGCAGGGGGACAGTAAACACCGGGGAGCTGTTTTTT
>13|NA|TRBJ1-4|NA|TRBV19
CASSGRKLEKLFF
TGTGCCAGTTCCGGCAGGAAGCTGGAAAAACTGTTTTTT
>16|TRBD2|TRBJ2-1|NA|TRBV9
CASSATSGVGVNEQFF
TGTGCCAGCAGCGCGACTAGCGGGGTAGGGGTCAATGAGCAGTTCTTC
>12|NA|TRBJ2-1|NA|TRBV30
CAWKPPGYEQFF
TGTGCCTGGAAACCCCCCGGGTATGAGCAGTTCTTC
>12|NA|TRBJ1-1|once|TRBV28
CASSTGSSEAFF
TGTGCCAGCAGCACAGGGTCTTCTGAAGCTTTCTTT
>16|NA|TRBJ1-5|few|TRBV30
CAWSRRTGFPNQPQHF
TGTGCCTGGAGCCGCCGAACAGGATTCCCCAATCAGCCCCAGCATTTT
>14|NA|TRBJ2-1|NA|TRBV18
CASSPSSGLNEQFF
TGTGCCAGCTCACCGAGTTCGGGTTTAAATGAGCAGTTCTTC
>17|NA|TRBJ2-3|NA|TRBV9
CASSVRGSGPSTDTQYF
TGTGCCAGCAGCGTAAGGGGAAGCGGGCCTAGCACAGATACGCAGTATTTT
>13|NA|TRBJ2-7|once|TRBV5-1
CASSLDGDYEQYF
TGCGCCAGCAGCTTGGATGGAGACTACGAGCAGTACTTC
>16|NA|TRBJ2-6|NA|TRBV11-2
CASSPDPGYGANVLTF
TGTGCCAGCAGCCCCGACCCAGGGTACGGGGCCAACGTCCTGACTTTC
>14|TRBD1|TRBJ1-5|NA|TRBV28
CASTWTGRGQPQHF
TGTGCCAGCACCTGGACAGGGCGGGGTCAGCCCCAGCATTTT
>13|TRBD1|TRBJ1-2|few|TRBV6-5
CASRADRERGYTF
TGTGCCAGCAGGGCTGACAGGGAGAGAGGCTACACCTTC
>16|NA|TRBJ1-3|NA|TRBV5-6
CASSLGRRSSGNTIYF
TGTGCCAGCAGCTTAGGACGGAGGAGCTCTGGAAACACCATATATTTT
>15|TRBD2|TRBJ2-1|NA|TRBV7-3
CASSSTSGGATEQFF
TGTGCCAGCAGCTCTACTAGCGGGGGGGCGACTGAGCAGTTCTTC
>14|NA|TRBJ2-7|few|TRBV5-1
CASSLGYQGGEQYF
TGCGCCAGCAGCTTGGGATACCAGGGGGGCGAGCAGTACTTC
>16|TRBD1|TRBJ1-1|NA|TRBV5-4
CASSSGQGGMNTEAFF
TGTGCCAGCAGCTCTGGACAGGGAGGCATGAACACTGAAGCTTTCTTT
>14|TRBD1|TRBJ1-1|NA|TRBV30
CAWSVTQGDTEAFF
TGTGCCTGGAGTGTAACCCAGGGGGACACTGAAGCTTTCTTT
>13|NA|TRBJ1-1|NA|TRBV7-6
CASSTQGNTEAFF
TGTGCCAGCAGCACACAGGGAAACACTGAAGCTTTCTTT
>16|TRBD2|TRBJ2-3|NA|TRBV28
CASSSTSGGAYDTQYF
TGTGCCAGCAGTTCCACCAGCGGGGGGGCATACGATACGCAGTATTTT